The source of this TCR beta chain is a study of Graves' ophthalmopathy and Graves' hyperthyroidism. Amplification of TCR beta CDR3 regions used RNA transcripts. In the first round, RT-PCR was carried out with HTBI primers, and a multiplex PCR formed the second round. Using its own MiXCR run on the multiplex PCR reads, TCRdb lists one record per CDR3 protein. The table lists under 400,000 distinct CDR3 sequences, roughly 16% of them singletons. The diagnostic workup employed clinical symptoms, serum thyroxine, TRAb, thyroid ultrasound and orbital computed tomography. The sample holds many counts of this clonotype. The CDR3 has 15 residues. Trimming cost V 8 bases and J 2 bases, with 19 bases left between them. Looked up from germline, CDR1 is MNHEY and CDR2 is SVGAGI.

The chain uses TRBV6-5 and TRBJ2-7; the D gene is possibly TRBD1 (5 bases). The sequenced sample was peripheral blood. The TCR comes from an adult man with Graves' ophthalmopathy. In nucleotides, the CDR3 is TGTGCCAGCTCCCCCACGACAGCGCTAACCTACGAGCAGTACTTC. It is translated as CASSPTTALTYEQYF.